The T cell receptor beta chain under discussion was sequenced for a study of cytomegalovirus exposure and HLA in healthy donors. Sequencing used immunoSEQ multiplex PCR; TCRdb keeps in-frame clones, though not all of them. The table includes some 350,000 clones, about 85% detected once. The CDR3 totals 13 residues. CDR1 is SGHNT, CDR2 YYREEE, per germline (reference sequence). Trimming removed 0 bases at V and 4 bases at J, with 5 bases between. The clonotype originates from a woman aged 25 to 39 in good health and CMV-seropositive. The sequenced sample consisted of PBMCs. The chain couples TRBV5-4 to TRBJ2-1; D ambiguous. The CDR3 DNA reads as TGTGCCAGCAGCTTGGAAAGATACAATGAGCAGTTCTTC. Translating gives CASSLERYNEQFF.